This is a list of T cell receptor beta chains from one sample in a study of cytomegalovirus exposure and HLA in healthy donors. Profiled with immunoSEQ multiplex PCR; TCRdb holds only in-frame clones, not every one. The repertoire holds under 70,000 clones, with about 67% as singletons. Sequencing was carried out using PBMCs. Receptors were obtained from a man between 35 and 55 years old in good health and CMV-seropositive. The CDR3 runs from the conserved cysteine through the conserved F or W. D genes are given only for firm matches.

V gene: TRBV9
J gene: TRBJ2-3
D gene: TRBD2
CDR3 DNA: TGTGCCAGCAGCCTAGCGGGGGACACAGATACGCAGTATTTT
CDR3 protein: CASSLAGDTDTQYF

V gene: TRBV5-1
J gene: TRBJ2-1
D gene: -
CDR3 DNA: TGCGCCAGCAGCTTGGGGTTTAGCGTGGAAAACAATGAGCAGTTCTTC
CDR3 protein: CASSLGFSVENNEQFF

V gene: TRBV9
J gene: TRBJ2-5
D gene: TRBD1
CDR3 DNA: TGTGCCAGCAGCGTAGCGGGGACAGGGGGCCAGACCCAGTACTTC
CDR3 protein: CASSVAGTGGQTQYF

V gene: TRBV27
J gene: TRBJ1-4
D gene: -
CDR3 DNA: TGTGCCAGCAGTTGGAGGGCCGGTGAAAAACTGTTTTTT
CDR3 protein: CASSWRAGEKLFF

V gene: TRBV5-1
J gene: TRBJ2-5
D gene: TRBD2
CDR3 DNA: TGCGCCAGCAGCTTGGGGGATAGGACTAGCGGCTTAGGGGCCCAGTACTTC
CDR3 protein: CASSLGDRTSGLGAQYF

V gene: TRBV29-1
J gene: TRBJ1-3
D gene: TRBD1
CDR3 DNA: TGCAGCGTTGTAGCCAGGGGGAAAACTGGAAACACCATATATTTT
CDR3 protein: CSVVARGKTGNTIYF

V gene: TRBV21-1
J gene: TRBJ2-6
D gene: -
CDR3 DNA: TGTGCCAGCAGCAAAGCGGGTTTAAGACAGCCCTGGGTCAACGTCCTGACTTTC
CDR3 protein: CASSKAGLRQPWVNVLTF

V gene: TRBV19
J gene: TRBJ1-1
D gene: -
CDR3 DNA: TGTGCCAGTAGTATTGGGGAGGGAGGGACTGAAGCTTTCTTT
CDR3 protein: CASSIGEGGTEAFF

V gene: TRBV7-6
J gene: TRBJ2-7
D gene: -
CDR3 DNA: TGTGCCAGCAGCCCCTCCCGGCAGGTTGGCGAGCAGTACTTC
CDR3 protein: CASSPSRQVGEQYF

V gene: TRBV10-2
J gene: TRBJ2-1
D gene: TRBD2
CDR3 DNA: TGCGCCAGCAGTGTAGCGGGGGCTCGCTACAATGAGCAGTTCTTC
CDR3 protein: CASSVAGARYNEQFF